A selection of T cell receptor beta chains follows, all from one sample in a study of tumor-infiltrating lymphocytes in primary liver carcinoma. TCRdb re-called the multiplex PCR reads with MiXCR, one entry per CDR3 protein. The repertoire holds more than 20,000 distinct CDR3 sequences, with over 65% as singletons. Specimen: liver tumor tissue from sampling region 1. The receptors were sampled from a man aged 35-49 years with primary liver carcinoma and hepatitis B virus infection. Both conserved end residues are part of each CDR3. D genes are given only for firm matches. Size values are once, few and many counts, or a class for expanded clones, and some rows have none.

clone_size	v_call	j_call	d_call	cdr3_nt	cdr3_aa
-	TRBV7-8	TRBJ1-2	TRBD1	TGTGCCAGCAGCTTAGTGCGAGCAGGGGGCGGAGGCCACACCTTC	CASSLVRAGGGGHTF
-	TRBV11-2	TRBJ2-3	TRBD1	TGTGCCAGCGGCTTAGTCGCTGGGATAGGGGGCAAAACAGATATGCAGTATTTT	CASGLVAGIGGKTDMQYF
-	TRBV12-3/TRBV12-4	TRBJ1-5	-	TGTGCCAGCAGTTTTGGGCATGGAAGCAGTCAGTCCCAGCATTTT	CASSFGHGSSQSQHF
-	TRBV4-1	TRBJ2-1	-	TGCGCCAGCGGCCCGCTCGGTAACAACAACAATGAGCATCTCTTC	CASGPLGNNNNEHLF
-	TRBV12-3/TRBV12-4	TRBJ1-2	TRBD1	TGTGCCAGTAGCCTCGGAGAGGGGGCAAACTATGGCTACACTTTC	CASSLGEGANYGYTF
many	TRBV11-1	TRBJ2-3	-	TGTGCCAGCAGCTTAGGGGCAGATGCGCAGTATTTT	CASSLGADAQYF
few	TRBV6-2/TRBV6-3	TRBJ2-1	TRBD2	TGTACTAGCACGGGTGTGCGGGAGGGCCTAAGGGGAAATGAGCAGTTCTTC	CTSTGVREGLRGNEQFF
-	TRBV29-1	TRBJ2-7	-	TGCAGCGCTGCAGGTGTTCCCTCCTACAAGCAGTACTTC	CSAAGVPSYKQYF
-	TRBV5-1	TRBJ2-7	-	TGCGTCAGCAGCTTGGAGGCTATCGGGCCCGATAGGCTCTACGAGCAGTACTTC	CVSSLEAIGPDRLYEQYF
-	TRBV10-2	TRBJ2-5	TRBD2	TGCGCCAGCAAAACTAGCGGGAGTGAGGCCCAGTACTTC	CASKTSGSEAQYF
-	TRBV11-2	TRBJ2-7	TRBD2	TGTGCTAGCAGCCCCAGGAGGCGACTAGCGGCCCCCTACGAGCAGAACTTC	CASSPRRRLAAPYEQNF
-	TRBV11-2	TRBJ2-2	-	TGTGCCAGAAGCTTAGCCTTAGGAGGGGCGTACACCGGGGAGCTGTTTTTT	CARSLALGGAYTGELFF
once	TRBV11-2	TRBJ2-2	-	TGTGCAAGCAGTATAGCATTAGGAGGGGCGAACACCGGGGAGCTGTTCTTT	CASSIALGGANTGELFF
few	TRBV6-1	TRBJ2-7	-	TGTGCTGGCAGTGTTGCCAGAGGTTCCTACGAGCAGTACTTC	CAGSVARGSYEQYF
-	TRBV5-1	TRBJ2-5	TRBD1	TGCGCCGGCAACAGGGGACAGGGAACGAAAGAGACCCAGTACTTC	CAGNRGQGTKETQYF
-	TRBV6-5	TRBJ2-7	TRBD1	TGTGCCAGCAGTTACTCTGGACAGGGGGGCGAGCAGTACTTC	CASSYSGQGGEQYF
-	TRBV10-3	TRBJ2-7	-	TGTGCCATTGCCGGGACACTCATAAGCTCCTACGAGCAGTATTTC	CAIAGTLISSYEQYF
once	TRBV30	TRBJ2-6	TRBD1	TGTGCCTGTGACAGGGGGCAAATTTCTGGGGCCAACGTCCTGACTTTC	CACDRGQISGANVLTF
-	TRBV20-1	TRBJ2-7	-	TGCAGTGCTAGAGATCGGCTACCACTGGCAGGGGGGTTCTACGAGCAGTACTTC	CSARDRLPLAGGFYEQYF
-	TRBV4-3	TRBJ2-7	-	TGCCCCAGCAGCCAAGATCGGGTGACTCCCTACAAGCAGTACTTC	CPSSQDRVTPYKQYF
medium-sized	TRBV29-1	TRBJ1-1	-	TGCAGCGTTGATCGAGGGCAGTCTGAAGCTTTCTTT	CSVDRGQSEAFF
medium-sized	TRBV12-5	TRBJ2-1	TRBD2	TGTGCTAGTGGTTTGGTACGGGGTTCTAGCGGAGGGCACAATGAGCAGTTCTTC	CASGLVRGSSGGHNEQFF
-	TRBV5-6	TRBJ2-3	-	TGTACCAGCAGCACGGGACAAAGAACGCCAGTTACGCAGTATTTT	CTSSTGQRTPVTQYF
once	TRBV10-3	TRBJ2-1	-	TGTGCCATCAGTGACATGGGGTTAAATGAGCGGTTCTTC	CAISDMGLNERFF
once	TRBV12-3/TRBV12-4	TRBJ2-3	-	TGTGTCAGCAGTCCGAGGGACGGGGTCCTTACGCAGTATTTT	CVSSPRDGVLTQYF
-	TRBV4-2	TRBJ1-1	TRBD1	TGTGCCAACAGCCAAGAGTACGGACAGGGTTTTTGGTCTGAGGCTTTCTTT	CANSQEYGQGFWSEAFF
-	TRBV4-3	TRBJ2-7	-	TGCGCCAGCAGTCAAGGTCGGGAGACTCACTACGAGCAGTACTTC	CASSQGRETHYEQYF
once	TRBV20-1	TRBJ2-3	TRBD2	TGCAGTGCTGATGGCGGGAGCACGGATACGCAGTTTTTT	CSADGGSTDTQFF
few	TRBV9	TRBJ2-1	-	TGTGCCAGCAGCGCAGGGACCCTCGGGGGTAATGAGCAGTTCTTC	CASSAGTLGGNEQFF
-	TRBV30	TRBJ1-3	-	TGTGCCTGGTCAGGGCGTAATTTTGGAAACACCATATATTTT	CAWSGRNFGNTIYF
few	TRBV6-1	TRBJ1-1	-	TGTGCCAGCAGGGAAGGGTGGACTGAAGCTTTCTTT	CASREGWTEAFF
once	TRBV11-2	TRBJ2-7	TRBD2	TGTGCCAGCAGCTTATCCTCGGGGACTACCTACGAAGAGTACTTC	CASSLSSGTTYEEYF
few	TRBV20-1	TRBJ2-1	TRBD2	TGCAGTGCTAGAGATCTTTTAACTAGCGGGGGATACAATGAGCAGTTCTTC	CSARDLLTSGGYNEQFF
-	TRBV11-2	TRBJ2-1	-	TGTGCAAGCGGCCCGGAGTACAATGAGCAGTTCTTC	CASGPEYNEQFF
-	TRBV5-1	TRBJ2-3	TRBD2	TGCGCCAGCAGCTCGGGAGCGGGGGATTTGGGAGATACGCAGTACTTT	CASSSGAGDLGDTQYF
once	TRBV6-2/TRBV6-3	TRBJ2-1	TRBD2	TGTGCCAGCTGTTACCAGCGGGAACGCCCCTGGCAGTCCTTC	CASCYQRERPWQSF
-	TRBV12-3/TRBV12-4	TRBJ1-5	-	TGTGCCAGCAGTTTTGGGCAAGGGAGCAATCGGCTCCAGCATTTT	CASSFGQGSNRLQHF
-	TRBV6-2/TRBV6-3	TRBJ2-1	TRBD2	TGTGCCAGCAGCCTCGATGGCGGGAGGGCCTCGCTTCTGTCAAATGAGCAGTTCTTC	CASSLDGGRASLLSNEQFF
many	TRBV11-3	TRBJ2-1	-	TGTGCCAGCAGCTTCGGGGCCCGCTCCTACAATGAGCAGTTCTTC	CASSFGARSYNEQFF
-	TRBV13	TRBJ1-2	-	TGCGCCAGCAACCCCAGCGTCCTAGGGGGTGGGGACTATGGCTACACCTTC	CASNPSVLGGGDYGYTF
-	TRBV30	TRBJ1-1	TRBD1	TGTGCCAGGAGTGTACAGGGGATAAACACTGAAGCTTTCTTT	CARSVQGINTEAFF
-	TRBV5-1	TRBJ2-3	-	TGCGCCAGCAGTTTGGCTACAGGTACGCAGTATTTT	CASSLATGTQYF